This entry lists 15 T cell receptor beta chains sequenced from one sample in a study of T cells in Graves' hyperthyroidism and ophthalmopathy. Amplification targeted TCR beta CDR3 regions from RNA transcripts. RT-PCR in the first round (using the HTBI primer set) targeted the TCR CDR3. TCRdb reanalysed the multiplex PCR reads using MiXCR and keeps one entry per CDR3 protein. The sample has roughly 300,000 distinct CDR3 sequences, over 15% seen once; the top ten hold around 50%. The sample taken for sequencing was blood. Receptors were obtained from a woman in her forties or fifties with Graves' hyperthyroidism.

This clonotype was found many times. V gene TRBV11-2 combines with J gene TRBJ2-5; 8 positions agree with TRBD2. J was trimmed by 7 bases and V by 3 bases; bases with no gene match: 7. Germline values: CDR1 SGHAT, CDR2 FQNNGV. The CDR3 consists of 14 residues. As DNA, the CDR3 is TGTGCCAGCAGCTTCCCGGGACTAGGTGGGACCCAGTACTTC. Residues: CASSFPGLGGTQYF. Full variable domain (remainder filled in from reference TRBV11-2 and TRBJ2-5): EAGVAQSPRYKIIEKRQSVAFWCNPISGHATLYWYQQILGQGPKLLIQFQNNGVVDDSQLPKDRFSAERLKGVDSTLKIQPAKLEDSAVYLCASSFPGLGGTQYFGPGTRLLVL.

The chain couples TRBV5-1 to TRBJ2-3; the match to TRBD1 covers 8 bases. The CDR3 runs 15 residues. V was clipped by 0 bases and J by 5 bases; unmatched bases: 5. Per germline, CDR1 SGHRS and CDR2 YFSETQ. This CDR3 is CASSLAQGALDTQYF. The CDR3 region has the DNA TGCGCCAGCAGCTTGGCCCAGGGGGCCTTAGATACGCAGTATTTT.

The rearrangement joins TRBV18 to TRBJ2-1; tentative D call: TRBD2 (6 bases). This CDR3 has 14 residues. V lost 0 bases, J lost 3 bases, and 6 bases lay in between. From germline, CDR1 is KGHSH and CDR2 LQKENI. CDR3 in amino acids: CASSPPSGYNEQFF. CDR3 nucleotides: TGTGCCAGCTCACCACCTAGCGGCTACAATGAGCAGTTCTTC.

This clonotype was detected ten times or more. The chain combines TRBV14 with TRBJ2-1; no clear D gene. The CDR3 consists of 15 residues. Germline V lookup: CDR1 SGHDN, CDR2 FVKESK. V was shortened by 0 bases and J by 8 bases, with 14 bases between the two germline ends. Here the CDR3 DNA reads TGTGCCAGCAGCCAAGATTTGGCAGATGCGGATGAGCAGTTCTTC. Protein: CASSQDLADADEQFF.

This rearrangement joins TRBV6-1 to TRBJ2-2; no definite D call. CDR3 length: 13 residues. Trimming took off 6 bases at V and 2 bases at J, with 7 bases between the two ends. Germline-derived CDR1 and CDR2 are MNHNS and SASEGT. The CDR3 DNA is TGTGCCAGCAGGCCTTTAAACACCGGGGAGCTGTTTTTT. It codes for CASRPLNTGELFF.

This clonotype was observed a handful of times. The chain is built from TRBV9 and TRBJ2-7; 11 bases map to TRBD2. This CDR3 has 14 amino acids. In germline, CDR1 is SGDLS, CDR2 YYNGEE. The ends lost 2 bases at V and 6 bases at J; junction bases unmatched: 4. For the CDR3, the DNA is TGTGCCAGCAGCGTTAGCGGGAGGGCCGGCGAGCAGTACTTC. This codes for CASSVSGRAGEQYF.

This chain uses TRBV5-4 with TRBJ2-3; D assignment may be TRBD1 or TRBD2 (5 bases each). Germline V lookup: CDR1 SGHNT, CDR2 YYREEE (reference sequence). CDR3 size: 15 residues. Trimming removed 0 bases at V and 6 bases at J, with 14 bases between. CDR3 amino acids: CASSLGGPGEDTQYF. In nucleotides, the CDR3 is TGTGCCAGCAGCTTGGGGGGACCTGGCGAGGATACGCAGTATTTT.

This clonotype came up many times. This chain connects TRBV5-1 to TRBJ2-1, with D hard to call. The CDR3 contains 14 residues. The V end was cut by 4 bases, the J end by 4 bases, with 12 bases between. The germline CDR1 and CDR2 sequences are SGHRS and YFSETQ. The CDR3 region has the DNA TGCGCCAGCAGCACGAACACTGTTTACAATGAGCAGTTCTTC. This translates into CASSTNTVYNEQFF. Full variable domain (missing parts from reference TRBV5-1 and TRBJ2-1): KAGVTQTPRYLIKTRGQQVTLSCSPISGHRSVSWYQQTPGQGLQFLFEYFSETQRNKGNFPGRFSGRQFSNSRSEMNVSTLELGDSALYLCASSTNTVYNEQFFGPGTRLTVL.

This clonotype was recorded a few times. This chain links TRBV27 with TRBJ2-1; 7 nucleotides match TRBD2. CDR3 size: 13 residues. J gave up 9 bases and V 5 bases, and 7 bases lay outside the gene matches. Germline V lookup: CDR1 MNHEY, CDR2 SMNVEV (reference sequence). The CDR3 sequence is CASSAGVGGEQFF. The CDR3 DNA sequence: TGTGCCAGCAGTGCGGGAGTGGGGGGTGAGCAGTTCTTC.

The gene calls are TRBV6-1 and TRBJ1-4, with D uncertain. This CDR3 contains 14 residues. Germline-derived CDR1 and CDR2 are MNHNS and SASEGT. The V end was cut by 8 bases, the J end by 6 bases, with 16 bases between. DNA for the CDR3: TGTGCCAGCGGACTTCGTAACGGGGATGAAAAACTGTTTTTT. Amino acids: CASGLRNGDEKLFF.

V is TRBV6-2 or TRBV6-3 and J is TRBJ1-4; the match to TRBD1 covers 8 bases. After removal of 6 bases from V and 8 bases from J, the junction contained 8 bases not matched to a gene. CDR1 and CDR2 (germline): MNHEY, SVGEGT. The CDR3 runs 14 residues. The CDR3 sequence is CASSLGQGREKLFF. The DNA of the CDR3 is TGTGCCAGCAGCTTAGGACAGGGAAGGGAAAAACTGTTTTTT.

J is TRBJ1-1 and V is TRBV7-9, with D perhaps TRBD1 (5 bases). The CDR3 length is 16 residues. Germline CDR1 reads SEHNR; CDR2 reads FQNEAQ (reference sequence). The V end was cut by 0 bases, the J end by 1 base, with 12 bases between. For the CDR3, the DNA is TGTGCCAGCAGCTTAGCGCGGGGCAACGAGAACACTGAAGCTTTCTTT. It translates to CASSLARGNENTEAFF.

Note on this clonotype: One base away lies a much larger clone, so this may be a sequencing read error. V is TRBV5-1 and J is TRBJ2-1, with TRBD2 matching 7 bases. The V gene's germline CDR1 is SGHRS and CDR2 YFSETQ. This CDR3 has 16 residues. V lost 4 bases and J lost 3; bases outside the gene matches: 10. CDR3 sequence: CASSHVAGGCYNEQFF. CDR3 nucleotide sequence: TGCGCCAGCAGCCACGTAGCGGGTGGCTGCTACAATGAGCAGTTCTTC. The whole variable domain, remainder taken from reference TRBV5-1 and TRBJ2-1, is KAGVTQTPRYLIKTRGQQVTLSCSPISGHRSVSWYQQTPGQGLQFLFEYFSETQRNKGNFPGRFSGRQFSNSRSEMNVSTLELGDSALYLCASSHVAGGCYNEQFFGPGTRLTVL.

The chain couples TRBV20-1 to TRBJ2-5, with TRBD1 identical over 8 bases. The ends lost 5 bases at V and 1 base at J; junction bases unmatched: 9. This CDR3 has 15 residues. Germline V gene data show CDR1 as DFQATT and CDR2 as SNEGSKA (reference sequence). The CDR3 is CSASGQALGQETQYF. In DNA, the CDR3 is TGCAGTGCTTCGGGACAGGCACTCGGCCAAGAGACCCAGTACTTC.

The chain links TRBV9 to TRBJ1-1; 8 positions agree with TRBD1. Germline V gene data show CDR1 as SGDLS and CDR2 as YYNGEE. CDR3 length: 15 residues. The V segment lost 3 bases and the J segment 1 base; nucleotides outside the gene matches: 5. The CDR3 sequence is CASSEGQGGNTEAFF. In DNA form, the CDR3 reads TGTGCCAGCAGCGAAGGACAGGGCGGGAACACTGAAGCTTTCTTT.